This T cell receptor (beta chain) was sequenced during a study of Ad26.COV2.S vaccination and SARS-CoV-2 variants. Across the whole study: Dosing was one shot or two shots 56 days apart.

Treatment noted: around 19 received Ad26.COV2.S at low or high dose, single or two shots; about five received placebo; per-sample allocation not given. Vaccine and placebo recipients were sampled on day 63 after the first injection. In Boston, the donor was an adult between 18-55 years of age. Expression of Wuhan-strain SARS-CoV-2 spike came from the Ad26 vector that formed the vaccine. The CDR3 contains 13 residues. The germline CDR1 and CDR2 sequences are MRHNA and SNTAGT. The germline V and J ends were trimmed by 5 bases and 3 bases, with 8 bases remaining between them. Turning to this clone: What it binds is unknown.

The data were produced by immunoSEQ multiplex PCR, yet TCRdb's version contains in-frame clones alone and is incomplete. The sample carries approximately 300,000 clones, around four fifths recorded once. General study findings and limits: In TCR breadth and depth analyses, total T cell responses may have been underestimated.

The V call is TRBV6-4, the J call TRBJ1-5; D gene uncertain. The sequence came from a person aged 18-60 years who received the Ad26.COV2.S COVID-19 vaccine or a placebo. The specimen comprised peripheral blood, sampled in a trial of Ad26.COV2.S vaccine versus placebo. CDR3 nucleotides: TGTGCCAGCAGTCCCAACCACAATCAGCCCCAGCATTTT. Translating gives CASSPNHNQPQHF.